Listed here is a single T cell receptor (beta chain). This CDR3 is 16 amino acids long. Germline CDR1 SGHVS, CDR2 FNYEAQ. Trimming shortened V by 0 bases and J by 0 bases, and 9 bases separated the two germline ends. Clones were read by immunoSEQ multiplex PCR, and TCRdb kept only the in-frame ones, dropping some. The table shows approximately 740,000 clones, with about 74% occurring only once. The sample originates from a study of shared clonotypes between healthy human individuals. The chain links TRBV7-6 to TRBJ2-1, with unresolved D. Sequencing input: memory CD4+ T cells sorted from blood. The subset denotes: CD45RA-negative fraction. This receptor was identified in a woman under 40 in good health. The CDR3 is CASSLALLSSYNEQFF. CDR3 DNA: TGTGCCAGCAGCTTAGCACTCCTGAGCTCCTACAATGAGCAGTTCTTC.